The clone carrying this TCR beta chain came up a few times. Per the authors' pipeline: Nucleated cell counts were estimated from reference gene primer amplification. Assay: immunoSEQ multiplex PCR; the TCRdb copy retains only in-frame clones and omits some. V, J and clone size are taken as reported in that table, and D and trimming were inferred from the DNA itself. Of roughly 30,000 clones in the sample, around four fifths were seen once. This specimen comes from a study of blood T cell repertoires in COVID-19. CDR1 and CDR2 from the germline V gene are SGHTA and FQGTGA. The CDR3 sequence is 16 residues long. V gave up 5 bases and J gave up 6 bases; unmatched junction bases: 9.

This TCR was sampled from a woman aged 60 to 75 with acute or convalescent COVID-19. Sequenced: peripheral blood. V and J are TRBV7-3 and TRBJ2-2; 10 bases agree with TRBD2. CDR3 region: CASSKSGGAIPGELFF. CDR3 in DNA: TGTGCCAGCAGCAAGAGCGGGGGGGCAATCCCCGGGGAGCTGTTTTTT.